This TCR beta chain was obtained from a study of response to subunit inactivated influenza vaccine. Study results and caveats: With each seasonal influenza vaccination, the authors suggested, few new T cells are recruited.

A single record per CDR3 protein comes from TCRdb applying MiXCR to the RT-PCR reads. The sample holds 300,000 to 350,000 distinct CDR3 sequences, 21% seen once. J lost 5 bases, V lost 6 bases, and 2 bases had no gene match. Germline CDR1 reads MNHNY; CDR2 reads SVGAGI (reference sequence). The CDR3 runs to 13 residues. Comments on this clonotype: Antigen unknown.

The chain is built from TRBV6-6 and TRBJ2-1, with 9 bases lining up with TRBD2. The source is a man aged 50-75 years who received an inactivated influenza vaccine. The specimen was PBMCs from blood, collected about 20 months after vaccination. CDR3 coding DNA: TGTGCCAGCAGAAGCGGGGGGAACAATGAGCAGTTCTTC. Protein sequence: CASRSGGNNEQFF.